This T cell receptor beta chain was found in a study of T-cell reconstitution after alpha-beta-depleted transplantation in children. Unique molecular identifiers were used in preparing the TCRbeta library. TCRdb ran MiXCR on the PCR reads and lists one entry per CDR3 protein. The sample includes 450,000 to 600,000 distinct CDR3 sequences, 30% to 35% seen only once; the top ten take roughly 2.5%. This clonotype was observed a handful of times. V dropped 8 bases and J dropped 5; count of bases not matched to a gene: 4. The CDR3 extends over 14 amino acids. Here the sequenced sample was PBMCs from the stem cell graft donor, taken from the stem cell graft. The clonotype was recovered from a human donor who donated a stem cell graft to a child with aplastic anemia. V usage is TRBV12-3 or TRBV12-4 and J usage is TRBJ2-1, with 12 nucleotides matching TRBD2. The CDR3, as DNA: TGTGCCAGCTGGACTAGCGGGATAAACAATGAGCAGTTCTTC. Protein: CASWTSGINNEQFF.